This is a list of T cell receptor beta chains from one sample in a study of identical twins. TCRdb passed the 5' RACE reads through MiXCR, listing each CDR3 protein once. The sample holds a few hundred thousand distinct CDR3 sequences, roughly 9.9% seen once. These same records also appear under a second study, on yellow fever vaccine responses in identical twins.

Sequencing was carried out using PBMCs. The receptors here all came from a woman younger than 30 in good health. Each CDR3 is given with its conserved first and last residue. Fields, in order: CDR3 protein, CDR3 DNA, J gene, clone size, V gene, D gene. A D gene is named only where the DNA matches it firmly. Clone size is stated in some rows and not others, as once, few, many or a class when expanded.

cdr3_aa: CASSSSRQETQYF
cdr3_nt: TGTGCCAGCAGTTCTTCTAGACAAGAGACCCAGTACTTC
j_call: TRBJ2-5
clone_size: many
v_call: TRBV28
d_call: .

cdr3_aa: CATGQGARYTQYF
cdr3_nt: TGTGCCACCGGGCAGGGGGCCCGATATACGCAGTATTTT
j_call: TRBJ2-3
clone_size: many
v_call: TRBV24-1
d_call: TRBD1

cdr3_aa: CASSYGQWVDTQYF
cdr3_nt: TGTGCCAGCAGTTACGGCCAGTGGGTCGATACGCAGTATTTT
j_call: TRBJ2-3
clone_size: .
v_call: TRBV6-5
d_call: .

cdr3_aa: CASSKKPGQSSYEQYF
cdr3_nt: TGTGCCAGCAGTAAAAAACCGGGACAGTCCTCCTACGAGCAGTACTTC
j_call: TRBJ2-7
clone_size: few
v_call: TRBV27
d_call: TRBD1

cdr3_aa: CSAHLAAASTDTQYF
cdr3_nt: TGCAGTGCCCACCTAGCGGCCGCTAGCACAGATACGCAGTATTTT
j_call: TRBJ2-3
clone_size: .
v_call: TRBV20-1
d_call: TRBD2

cdr3_aa: CDSHTGLSSEQFF
cdr3_nt: TGTGACTCGCACACAGGGTTAAGTAGTGAGCAGTTCTTC
j_call: TRBJ2-1
clone_size: .
v_call: TRBV30
d_call: .

cdr3_aa: CSARGLAGLGEQYF
cdr3_nt: TGCAGTGCTAGAGGACTAGCGGGCCTCGGGGAGCAGTACTTC
j_call: TRBJ2-7
clone_size: .
v_call: TRBV20-1
d_call: TRBD2

cdr3_aa: CATSSGEKTQYF
cdr3_nt: TGTGCCACCAGTTCAGGGGAGAAGACCCAGTACTTC
j_call: TRBJ2-5
clone_size: .
v_call: TRBV24-1
d_call: .

cdr3_aa: CATRRSPNEKLFF
cdr3_nt: TGTGCCACCAGACGGAGCCCTAATGAAAAACTGTTTTTT
j_call: TRBJ1-4
clone_size: many
v_call: TRBV2
d_call: .

cdr3_aa: CASSLQGGEDTQYF
cdr3_nt: TGTGCCAGCAGTTTACAGGGAGGGGAAGATACGCAGTATTTT
j_call: TRBJ2-3
clone_size: many
v_call: TRBV27
d_call: TRBD2

cdr3_aa: CSAPRTNSYEQYF
cdr3_nt: TGCAGTGCACCCAGAACTAACTCCTACGAGCAGTACTTC
j_call: TRBJ2-7
clone_size: .
v_call: TRBV20-1
d_call: .

cdr3_aa: CASSLPAISGRGYEQYF
cdr3_nt: TGTGCCAGCTCACTACCGGCCATTAGCGGGAGGGGCTACGAGCAGTACTTC
j_call: TRBJ2-7
clone_size: .
v_call: TRBV18
d_call: TRBD2

cdr3_aa: CASSFPAWYF
cdr3_nt: TGCGCCAGCAGCTTTCCTGCATGGTACTTC
j_call: TRBJ2-5
clone_size: few
v_call: TRBV5-1
d_call: .

cdr3_aa: CASSIRTGTYEQYF
cdr3_nt: TGTGCCAGCAGCATTCGGACGGGGACCTACGAGCAGTACTTC
j_call: TRBJ2-7
clone_size: many
v_call: TRBV27
d_call: .

cdr3_aa: CASTSSSRNSPLHF
cdr3_nt: TGTGCCAGCACCTCAAGCAGCCGGAATTCACCCCTCCACTTT
j_call: TRBJ1-6
clone_size: .
v_call: TRBV12-3/TRBV12-4
d_call: .

cdr3_aa: CSVGPGGSSYEQYF
cdr3_nt: TGCAGCGTTGGTCCGGGGGGGAGCTCCTACGAGCAGTACTTC
j_call: TRBJ2-7
clone_size: many
v_call: TRBV29-1
d_call: TRBD2

cdr3_aa: CASSPSLAGASYEQYF
cdr3_nt: TGTGCCAGCAGCCCATCCTTAGCGGGGGCCTCCTACGAGCAGTACTTC
j_call: TRBJ2-7
clone_size: few
v_call: TRBV4-2
d_call: TRBD2

cdr3_aa: CASSPDLGPGELFF
cdr3_nt: TGTGCCAGCAGTCCTGACTTGGGTCCCGGGGAGCTGTTTTTT
j_call: TRBJ2-2
clone_size: .
v_call: TRBV12-3/TRBV12-4
d_call: .

cdr3_aa: CASRNQGDETQYF
cdr3_nt: TGTGCCAGCAGGAACCAGGGGGACGAGACCCAGTACTTC
j_call: TRBJ2-5
clone_size: .
v_call: TRBV12-3/TRBV12-4
d_call: TRBD1

cdr3_aa: CAISEGADTQYF
cdr3_nt: TGTGCCATCAGTGAGGGGGCAGATACGCAGTATTTT
j_call: TRBJ2-3
clone_size: .
v_call: TRBV10-3
d_call: .

cdr3_aa: CSVGWRGQSYEQYF
cdr3_nt: TGCAGCGTTGGTTGGAGGGGACAATCCTACGAGCAGTACTTC
j_call: TRBJ2-7
clone_size: .
v_call: TRBV29-1
d_call: .

cdr3_aa: CASSEAGQGNSPLHF
cdr3_nt: TGTGCCAGCAGTGAAGCGGGACAGGGCAATTCACCCCTCCACTTT
j_call: TRBJ1-6
clone_size: many
v_call: TRBV6-1
d_call: TRBD1

cdr3_aa: CASGVGASGGETQYF
cdr3_nt: TGTGCCAGCGGGGTCGGGGCTAGCGGGGGAGAGACCCAGTACTTC
j_call: TRBJ2-5
clone_size: .
v_call: TRBV2
d_call: TRBD2

cdr3_aa: CSTPWLALLEQYF
cdr3_nt: TGCAGCACTCCTTGGCTAGCGCTTCTCGAGCAGTACTTC
j_call: TRBJ2-7
clone_size: many
v_call: TRBV29-1
d_call: .

cdr3_aa: CAISEKGRLGTDTQYF
cdr3_nt: TGTGCCATCAGTGAGAAGGGCAGGTTGGGCACAGATACGCAGTATTTT
j_call: TRBJ2-3
clone_size: few
v_call: TRBV10-3
d_call: .

cdr3_aa: CSTTTGYNEQFF
cdr3_nt: TGCAGCACGACAACAGGCTACAATGAGCAGTTCTTC
j_call: TRBJ2-1
clone_size: .
v_call: TRBV29-1
d_call: .

cdr3_aa: CASSTRTGRATDTQYF
cdr3_nt: TGTGCCAGCAGCACAAGGACAGGGCGGGCGACAGATACGCAGTATTTT
j_call: TRBJ2-3
clone_size: few
v_call: TRBV9
d_call: TRBD1

cdr3_aa: CASSPRQVRGDIQYF
cdr3_nt: TGTGCCAGCAGCCCACGACAGGTTAGGGGGGACATTCAGTACTTC
j_call: TRBJ2-4
clone_size: .
v_call: TRBV7-2
d_call: .

cdr3_aa: CATPTLTKLGLAGLAKNIQYF
cdr3_nt: TGTGCCACGCCAACCCTAACAAAATTGGGACTAGCGGGGTTAGCCAAAAACATTCAGTACTTC
j_call: TRBJ2-4
clone_size: many
v_call: TRBV24-1
d_call: TRBD2

cdr3_aa: CASSYEALGYEQYF
cdr3_nt: TGTGCCAGCAGTTACGAGGCGTTAGGCTACGAGCAGTACTTC
j_call: TRBJ2-7
clone_size: .
v_call: TRBV6-2/TRBV6-3
d_call: .

cdr3_aa: CASSPGLAFQETQYF
cdr3_nt: TGTGCCAGCAGTCCTGGACTAGCGTTCCAAGAGACCCAGTACTTC
j_call: TRBJ2-5
clone_size: .
v_call: TRBV28
d_call: TRBD2

cdr3_aa: CASSQESDEEQFF
cdr3_nt: TGCGCCAGCAGCCAAGAGAGCGACGAGGAGCAGTTCTTC
j_call: TRBJ2-1
clone_size: few
v_call: TRBV4-3
d_call: .

cdr3_aa: CASSLRAGRGDNEQFF
cdr3_nt: TGTGCCAGCAGCTTGAGGGCCGGGAGGGGCGACAATGAGCAGTTCTTC
j_call: TRBJ2-1
clone_size: few
v_call: TRBV7-9
d_call: TRBD2

cdr3_aa: CAISSGGAVKAFF
cdr3_nt: TGTGCCATCAGCAGTGGTGGGGCGGTGAAAGCTTTCTTT
j_call: TRBJ1-1
clone_size: many
v_call: TRBV10-3
d_call: .

cdr3_aa: CASKGTSYEQYF
cdr3_nt: TGTGCCAGCAAGGGGACCTCCTACGAGCAGTACTTC
j_call: TRBJ2-7
clone_size: many
v_call: TRBV25-1
d_call: .

cdr3_aa: CSATGQGWYNEQFF
cdr3_nt: TGCAGTGCGACGGGACAGGGCTGGTACAATGAGCAGTTCTTC
j_call: TRBJ2-1
clone_size: few
v_call: TRBV20-1
d_call: TRBD1

cdr3_aa: CSVDAPGSHNEQFF
cdr3_nt: TGCAGCGTTGATGCGCCAGGGAGCCACAATGAGCAGTTCTTC
j_call: TRBJ2-1
clone_size: .
v_call: TRBV29-1
d_call: .

cdr3_aa: CASSPGLSSDTQYF
cdr3_nt: TGTGCCAGCAGCCCTGGACTAAGTTCAGATACGCAGTATTTT
j_call: TRBJ2-3
clone_size: .
v_call: TRBV7-9
d_call: .

cdr3_aa: CASSLVPDSEQYF
cdr3_nt: TGTGCCAGCAGCTTGGTCCCGGACTCCGAGCAGTACTTC
j_call: TRBJ2-7
clone_size: few
v_call: TRBV5-6
d_call: .

cdr3_aa: CASSVASGLARNEQFF
cdr3_nt: TGTGCCAGCAGCGTGGCTTCGGGACTAGCGCGCAATGAGCAGTTCTTC
j_call: TRBJ2-1
clone_size: many
v_call: TRBV7-9
d_call: TRBD2

cdr3_aa: CASSLGQGLIAPQHF
cdr3_nt: TGTGCCAGCAGTTTAGGACAGGGGCTAATTGCTCCCCAGCATTTT
j_call: TRBJ1-5
clone_size: few
v_call: TRBV12-3/TRBV12-4
d_call: TRBD1

cdr3_aa: CASSLMGGGVYNEQFF
cdr3_nt: TGTGCCAGCAGTTTAATGGGCGGGGGCGTCTACAATGAGCAGTTCTTC
j_call: TRBJ2-1
clone_size: few
v_call: TRBV12-3/TRBV12-4
d_call: .

cdr3_aa: CASNLEASGSYEQFF
cdr3_nt: TGTGCCAGCAACTTAGAGGCTAGCGGGAGTTATGAGCAGTTCTTC
j_call: TRBJ2-1
clone_size: .
v_call: TRBV7-2
d_call: TRBD2

cdr3_aa: CASSLFGQGYEQYF
cdr3_nt: TGTGCCAGCAGCTTATTTGGGCAGGGCTACGAGCAGTACTTC
j_call: TRBJ2-7
clone_size: many
v_call: TRBV11-2
d_call: .

cdr3_aa: CAVDRVFVSEAFF
cdr3_nt: TGTGCCGTCGACAGGGTTTTTGTCTCTGAAGCTTTCTTT
j_call: TRBJ1-1
clone_size: few
v_call: TRBV28
d_call: TRBD1